This TCR beta chain stems from a study of OX40 agonist ivuxolimab in advanced cancers. A note on the overall study: Ivuxolimab, which targeted the costimulatory receptor OX40 (CD134), was an agonistic, fully human IgG2 monoclonal antibody. Of the approximately 54 patients in dose escalation, about 19 had hepatocellular carcinoma, about 15 had melanoma, 9 had renal cell carcinoma and 9 had head and neck cancer. Partial responses occurred in three dose-escalation patients, of whom one had hepatocellular carcinoma and two had cutaneous melanoma. Intravenous ivuxolimab was administered to patients every 2 weeks at six dose levels: 0.01, 0.1, 0.3, 1.5, 3 and 10 mg/kg. In the dose-escalation cohort, 65% to 85% of patients were male, and the mean age was approximately 60 years with a range of roughly 20 to 85. Peripheral TCRbeta sequencing aimed to test whether ivuxolimab altered TCR sequence diversity and caused clonal T-cell expansion. Prior anti-PD-1, anti-PD-L1 or anti-CTLA-4 therapy was permitted, and 40% to 50% of dose-escalation patients had received checkpoint inhibitors. The paper covers the monotherapy dose-escalation part of the phase I ivuxolimab trial, which included N ≈ 52 patients. The study at large found these results: In the 0.1-3.0 mg/kg groups, partial responders had among the lowest normalized peripheral clonal expansion, particularly in CD8+ T cells. The antigen specificity of the peripheral T cells that underwent clonal expansion was not determined. After ivuxolimab, expanded clones were on average more numerous among CD8+ T cells than among CD4+ T cells. Low levels of normalized T-cell clonal expansion were also seen in some patients who did not respond. Clonal expansion of both CD4+ and CD8+ blood T cells was observed from baseline to week 6 at doses 0.1 to 3.0 mg/kg.

Genomic DNA was isolated from the sorted cells so that the TCRbeta CDR3 region could be sequenced. The immunoSEQ Assay was used for sequencing of TCRbeta CDR3 regions. This is the immuneACCESS table as TCRdb keeps it, with only in-frame sequences that have V and J called. A part of the clones is gone; compared with another copy, unresolved V genes explain less than half, and the rest is unexplained. The sample has approximately 84,000 clones on record, over 80% of them singletons. The ten largest clones take up around 0.44% of the sample. Patients with a history of autoimmune disease or receiving systemic immunosuppression were excluded from the trial. Peripheral blood for TCR sequencing was collected from all dose cohorts at baseline, on cycle 4 day 1, and on cycle 7 day 1. The samples were taken from a phase I, first-in-human, multicenter, open-label dose-escalation trial of ivuxolimab. Adults with locally advanced or metastatic head and neck squamous cell, hepatocellular, melanoma or renal cell carcinoma were enrolled in the trial. Before TCR sequencing, CD4+ T cells and CD8+ T cells were sorted from peripheral blood as separate populations.

Comments on this clone: Its antigen is currently not known. No base quality information exists; no much larger clone differs at one position.

Trimming removed 2 bases from V and 6 bases from J; the gene matches leave 4 bases unexplained. According to the germline V gene, CDR1 reads SGHTA and CDR2 reads FQGNSA. The CDR3 numbers 14 residues from cysteine through phenylalanine. Only the CDR3 region is kept as DNA, spanning 42 bases read in frame from base 1. The chain employs TRBV7-2 and TRBJ1-1; 9 of the junction bases match TRBD1. This receptor was identified in an adult with an advanced solid tumor such as melanoma, head and neck, liver or kidney cancer. Sequenced material: CD4+ or CD8+ T cells sorted from blood, taken in a trial of the OX40 agonist ivuxolimab. This receptor has the CDR3 CASSLSGQGPEAFF. The nucleotide sequence is TGTGCCAGCAGCTTATCGGGACAGGGCCCTGAAGCTTTCTTT.